Sequencing of this T cell receptor beta chain was carried out in a study of beta chain features in type 1 diabetes. The study, taken as a whole, reports: Short templates might get an advantage during PCR, and this would be equal in patients and controls. Across all four CD4+ subsets, people with type 1 diabetes showed modestly shorter TCRB CDR3s.

Reverse transcribing all isolated RNA meant expressed TCRB transcripts were sequenced. Data came from immunoSEQ multiplex PCR; TCRdb stores just in-frame clones and leaves some out. The sample carries around 250,000 clones, 11% to 15% recorded once. Regarding this clone: Its cognate antigen is unknown.

Sorted CD4+ subsets: naive, central memory, regulatory, stem cell-like memory (CD45RO/CCR7/CD25/CD127/CD95/CD27 panel). This receptor was obtained from a young man with type 1 diabetes. What was sequenced was naive CD4+ T cells from blood.

CDR3 bases: TGCGCCAGCAGGTCCGGGACAGCGAACACCGGGGAGCTGTTTTTT. Amino acids: CASRSGTANTGELFF. The chain recombines TRBV5-1 with TRBJ2-2; 7 nucleotides match TRBD1. With 5 bases clipped from V and 0 bases from J, the junction kept 4 bases outside the gene matches. There are 15 residues in the CDR3. The germline V gene has CDR1 SGHRS and CDR2 YFSETQ. The variable domain in full, with the rest retrieved from reference TRBV5-1 and TRBJ2-2, is KAGVTQTPRYLIKTRGQQVTLSCSPISGHRSVSWYQQTPGQGLQFLFEYFSETQRNKGNFPGRFSGRQFSNSRSEMNVSTLELGDSALYLCASRSGTANTGELFFGEGSRLTVL.